These T cell receptor beta chains were read from a single sample in a study of neurological immune-mediated disorders. TCRdb itself ran the 5' RACE reads through MiXCR, one entry per CDR3 protein. The sample shows tens of thousands of distinct CDR3 sequences, about 13% of them seen only once. Sequenced material: PBMCs. All receptors come from a female donor with HTLV-1-associated myelopathy (HAM/TSP). The CDR3 runs from the conserved cysteine through the conserved F or W. The order of the fields is CDR3 DNA, CDR3 protein, V gene, clone size, D gene, J gene. The D gene is left open where the match is weak. Clone size is stated in some rows and not others, as once, few, many or a class when expanded.

DNA: TGCGCTACTGGCCGGGGGGGAGCCCAAGGAGATACGCAGTATTTT
CDR3: CATGRGGAQGDTQYF
V: TRBV5-1
size: many
D: TRBD2
J: TRBJ2-3

DNA: TGTGCCAGCAGCCAAGATTGGATCGGGGACCTGAGCTCCTACAATGAGCAGTTCTTC
CDR3: CASSQDWIGDLSSYNEQFF
V: TRBV4-2
size: many
D: -
J: TRBJ2-1

DNA: TGTGCCAGCAGTGGGGACGGGGAGACCCAGTACTTC
CDR3: CASSGDGETQYF
V: TRBV6-1
size: many
D: -
J: TRBJ2-5

DNA: TGTGCCAGCAGCTTACGGCCGTTGCTACAACTCACAGATACGCAGTATTTT
CDR3: CASSLRPLLQLTDTQYF
V: TRBV5-6
size: many
D: -
J: TRBJ2-3

DNA: TGTGCCAGCAGTCTCCGGGACAGGCACTCCTACGAGCAGTACTTC
CDR3: CASSLRDRHSYEQYF
V: TRBV28
size: many
D: TRBD1
J: TRBJ2-7

DNA: TGTGCCAGCAGCTTAATTGGGGGGGCCGGTGGGGCCAACGTCCTGACTTTC
CDR3: CASSLIGGAGGANVLTF
V: TRBV7-9
size: many
D: -
J: TRBJ2-6

DNA: TGTGCCAGCAGTTCGGACAGGGTCTCCTACGAGCAGTACTTC
CDR3: CASSSDRVSYEQYF
V: TRBV12-3/TRBV12-4
size: many
D: TRBD1
J: TRBJ2-7

DNA: TGCGCCAGCAGCTCAAGGGGCGAGCAGTACTTC
CDR3: CASSSRGEQYF
V: TRBV5-1
size: many
D: -
J: TRBJ2-7

DNA: TGTGCCAGCAGTGGCGGGGGGCTTATCACGCAGTATTTT
CDR3: CASSGGGLITQYF
V: TRBV2
size: -
D: TRBD2
J: TRBJ2-3

DNA: TGCGCCAGCAGCCAAGATCGCGGGGCGGGGGGTACCTACGAGCAGTACTTC
CDR3: CASSQDRGAGGTYEQYF
V: TRBV4-1
size: few
D: TRBD2
J: TRBJ2-7

DNA: TGTGCCAGCAGCTTGTTGTCCCCAAGGGGGAACTATGGCTACACCTTC
CDR3: CASSLLSPRGNYGYTF
V: TRBV5-5
size: many
D: -
J: TRBJ1-2

DNA: TGCGCCAGCAGCATAGAGACAGGCGCTGAAGCTTTCTTT
CDR3: CASSIETGAEAFF
V: TRBV5-1
size: many
D: -
J: TRBJ1-1

DNA: TGTGCCAGTACCCACGGCGAGGGAAAAGCTTTCTTT
CDR3: CASTHGEGKAFF
V: TRBV19
size: -
D: -
J: TRBJ1-1

DNA: TGTGCCAGCAGCTTAGAGGCCAGGGAAGAGACCCAGTACTTC
CDR3: CASSLEAREETQYF
V: TRBV7-8
size: -
D: -
J: TRBJ2-5

DNA: TGTGCCAGCAGCCTGATTTCCGGGACAGGGGGCGAGCAGTACTTC
CDR3: CASSLISGTGGEQYF
V: TRBV11-2
size: -
D: TRBD1
J: TRBJ2-7

DNA: TGTGCCAGCAGCTTGGGGGCCGGAGATCAGCCCCAGCATTTT
CDR3: CASSLGAGDQPQHF
V: TRBV5-6
size: many
D: -
J: TRBJ1-5

DNA: TGTGCCACCCAGAAATCAGCCGCAATGCACGAGCAGTACTTC
CDR3: CATQKSAAMHEQYF
V: TRBV10-3
size: many
D: -
J: TRBJ2-7

DNA: TGCAGTGCTAGATCCTTCCGAGCGCCCCGGGACCAAGAGACCCAGTACTTC
CDR3: CSARSFRAPRDQETQYF
V: TRBV20-1
size: few
D: -
J: TRBJ2-5

DNA: TGCAGTGCTACCCAGGACAGGGGGTCCTACGAGCAGTACTTC
CDR3: CSATQDRGSYEQYF
V: TRBV20-1
size: -
D: TRBD1
J: TRBJ2-7

DNA: TGTGCCAGCAGCCCCTTTGCCAAAAACATTCAGTACTTC
CDR3: CASSPFAKNIQYF
V: TRBV6-5
size: -
D: -
J: TRBJ2-4

DNA: TGTAGTGCCATTCTCGACAGGGTTAGCACAGATACGCAGTATTTT
CDR3: CSAILDRVSTDTQYF
V: TRBV20-1
size: -
D: TRBD1
J: TRBJ2-3

DNA: TGTGCCAGCAGCCATTCGGCGGGGGGGCCCGGGGAGCTGTTTTTT
CDR3: CASSHSAGGPGELFF
V: TRBV3-1
size: many
D: TRBD2
J: TRBJ2-2

DNA: TGTGCCAGCAGCGACCAGGACGGGCCCGAGCAGTACTTC
CDR3: CASSDQDGPEQYF
V: TRBV7-9
size: many
D: -
J: TRBJ2-7

DNA: TGCGCCAGCAGGGGGACAGGGGGAGGAGAGACCCAGTACTTC
CDR3: CASRGTGGGETQYF
V: TRBV10-2
size: -
D: TRBD1
J: TRBJ2-5

DNA: TGTGCCAGCAGCATGGAATCATATAGCAATCAGCCCCAGCATTTT
CDR3: CASSMESYSNQPQHF
V: TRBV5-6
size: medium-sized
D: -
J: TRBJ1-5

DNA: TGTGCCAGCAGGTCCAGTCGAGATACGCAGTATTTT
CDR3: CASRSSRDTQYF
V: TRBV28
size: many
D: -
J: TRBJ2-3

DNA: TGTGCCAGCAGGCCCTACACCGGGGAGCTGTTTTTT
CDR3: CASRPYTGELFF
V: TRBV12-3/TRBV12-4
size: many
D: -
J: TRBJ2-2

DNA: TGCGCCAGCAGCCAAACCGGGACACCCTACAATGAGCAGTTCTTC
CDR3: CASSQTGTPYNEQFF
V: TRBV5-1
size: many
D: -
J: TRBJ2-1

DNA: TGCAGTGCCCCTTTAGGGATTAGGAACACCGGGGAGCTGTTTTTT
CDR3: CSAPLGIRNTGELFF
V: TRBV20-1
size: -
D: -
J: TRBJ2-2

DNA: TGTGCCAGCAGTGTAGAGGCCGCAGGGGATACGCAGTATTTT
CDR3: CASSVEAAGDTQYF
V: TRBV2
size: many
D: -
J: TRBJ2-3

DNA: TGTGCCAGCAGTCAGGACGGGGCCCATGAGCAGTTCTTC
CDR3: CASSQDGAHEQFF
V: TRBV7-9
size: -
D: -
J: TRBJ2-1

DNA: TGTGCCAGCAGCCACATGGGACGTGAGCAGTTCTTC
CDR3: CASSHMGREQFF
V: TRBV7-3
size: many
D: -
J: TRBJ2-1

DNA: TGTGCCAGCAGCCCCACGGAGGACGGCGTGCAGACCCAGTACTTC
CDR3: CASSPTEDGVQTQYF
V: TRBV7-8
size: many
D: -
J: TRBJ2-5

DNA: TGCAGTGCTATCCGGACAGGGGTGAGTCAGCCCCAGCATTTT
CDR3: CSAIRTGVSQPQHF
V: TRBV20-1
size: many
D: TRBD1
J: TRBJ1-5

DNA: TGTGCCAGCAGTGAACGGGGCTTAACTAATGAAAAACTGTTTTTT
CDR3: CASSERGLTNEKLFF
V: TRBV2
size: many
D: -
J: TRBJ1-4

DNA: TGCAGTGCTAGGGTCCCCGCGGGGGGCTACACCTTC
CDR3: CSARVPAGGYTF
V: TRBV20-1
size: many
D: -
J: TRBJ1-2

DNA: TGCGCCAGCAGCTCCCCGGCGGGGGCGGACATTCAGTACTTC
CDR3: CASSSPAGADIQYF
V: TRBV5-1
size: many
D: -
J: TRBJ2-4

DNA: TGCGCCAGCAGCCCGGGACAGGCGGCGGAGACCCAGTACTTC
CDR3: CASSPGQAAETQYF
V: TRBV5-1
size: many
D: TRBD1
J: TRBJ2-5

DNA: TGTGCCAGCAGCCACAGAGAGGGGTACAACACTGAAGCTTTCTTT
CDR3: CASSHREGYNTEAFF
V: TRBV2
size: many
D: -
J: TRBJ1-1

DNA: TGCGCCAGCAGCCTCAAAAGTGGGACGGCTGGACGAGAGCAGTTCTTC
CDR3: CASSLKSGTAGREQFF
V: TRBV4-1
size: -
D: -
J: TRBJ2-1

DNA: TGTGCTAGTGGTGACGGGACAGGGGGCAATCAGCCCCAGCATTTT
CDR3: CASGDGTGGNQPQHF
V: TRBV12-5
size: few
D: TRBD1
J: TRBJ1-5

DNA: TGCGCCAGCAGCTTGGGGCAGGGGCCATTTGAGCCCCAGCATTTT
CDR3: CASSLGQGPFEPQHF
V: TRBV5-1
size: many
D: -
J: TRBJ1-5

DNA: TGTGCCAGCAGCTTAGCGGCATCCGGGATCGCAGATACGCAGTATTTT
CDR3: CASSLAASGIADTQYF
V: TRBV7-9
size: many
D: -
J: TRBJ2-3

DNA: TGTGCCAGCAGCGCTACTAGCGGAGAAGAGACCCAGTACTTC
CDR3: CASSATSGEETQYF
V: TRBV9
size: many
D: TRBD2
J: TRBJ2-5

DNA: TGTGCCAGCAGTCCTCCAGGGAGCGGTCAGCCCCAGCATTTT
CDR3: CASSPPGSGQPQHF
V: TRBV28
size: many
D: -
J: TRBJ1-5

DNA: TGTGCCAGCAGCCGGGGTCGCCGGGATACGCAGTATTTT
CDR3: CASSRGRRDTQYF
V: TRBV12-3/TRBV12-4
size: many
D: -
J: TRBJ2-3

DNA: TGCAGCGTTGGGGGTACAGAGACCCAGTACTTC
CDR3: CSVGGTETQYF
V: TRBV29-1
size: many
D: -
J: TRBJ2-5

DNA: TGCAGTGCCATCGCGGTGATATCGGGCGGAAAACTGTTTTTT
CDR3: CSAIAVISGGKLFF
V: TRBV20-1
size: -
D: -
J: TRBJ1-4